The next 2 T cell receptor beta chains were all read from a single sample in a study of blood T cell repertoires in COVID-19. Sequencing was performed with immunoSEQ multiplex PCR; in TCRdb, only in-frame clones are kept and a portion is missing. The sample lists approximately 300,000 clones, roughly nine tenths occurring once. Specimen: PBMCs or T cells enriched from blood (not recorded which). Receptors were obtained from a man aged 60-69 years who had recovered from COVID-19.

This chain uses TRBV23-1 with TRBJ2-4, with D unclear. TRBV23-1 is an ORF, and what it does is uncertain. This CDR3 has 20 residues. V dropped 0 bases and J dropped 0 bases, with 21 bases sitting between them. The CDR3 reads CASSQSCGPDPSLAKNIQYF. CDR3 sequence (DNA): TGCGCCAGCAGTCAATCGTGCGGTCCCGACCCTTCTTTAGCCAAAAACATTCAGTACTTC.

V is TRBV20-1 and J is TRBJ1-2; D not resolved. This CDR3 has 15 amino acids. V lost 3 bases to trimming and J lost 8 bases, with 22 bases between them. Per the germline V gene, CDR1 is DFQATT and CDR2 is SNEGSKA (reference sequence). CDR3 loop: CSASSGILSSSGYTF. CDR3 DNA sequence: TGCAGTGCTAGTTCCGGGATCCTAAGTAGTAGCGGCTACACCTTC.